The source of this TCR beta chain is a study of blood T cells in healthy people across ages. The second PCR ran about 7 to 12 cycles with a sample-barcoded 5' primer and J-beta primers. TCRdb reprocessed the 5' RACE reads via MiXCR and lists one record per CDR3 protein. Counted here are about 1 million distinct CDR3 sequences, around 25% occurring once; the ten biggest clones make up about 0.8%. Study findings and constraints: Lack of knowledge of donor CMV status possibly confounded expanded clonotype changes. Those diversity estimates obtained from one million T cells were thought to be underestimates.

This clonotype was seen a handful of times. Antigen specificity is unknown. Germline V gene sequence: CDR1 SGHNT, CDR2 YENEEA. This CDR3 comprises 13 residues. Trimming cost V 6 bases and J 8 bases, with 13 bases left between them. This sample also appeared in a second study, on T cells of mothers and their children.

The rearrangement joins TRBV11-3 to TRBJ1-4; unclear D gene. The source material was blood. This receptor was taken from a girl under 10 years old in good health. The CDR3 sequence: CASSFRESEKLFF. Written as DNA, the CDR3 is TGTGCCAGCAGTTTCCGTGAGAGCGAAAAACTGTTTTTT.